Listed below are T cell receptor beta chains from one sample, sequenced in a study of cytomegalovirus exposure and HLA in healthy donors. Measured with immunoSEQ multiplex PCR; TCRdb has only the in-frame clones, and not every one. The sample gives about 180,000 clones, 77% of which show up once; roughly 1.4% is in the top ten. The sample consisted of PBMCs. The receptor set was obtained from a man aged 18 to 35 in good health and CMV-seronegative. Each CDR3 is given with its conserved first and last residue. The D gene is left open where the match is weak. Rows give clone size only sometimes, using once, few, many, or a class for an expanded clone.

v_call: TRBV4-2
j_call: TRBJ2-3
clone_size: -
d_call: -
cdr3_nt: TGTGCCAGCAGCCAGACAGACTATACGCAGTATTTT
cdr3_aa: CASSQTDYTQYF

v_call: TRBV7-9
j_call: TRBJ2-7
clone_size: -
d_call: TRBD1
cdr3_nt: TGTGCCAGCAGCTTAAATTTGGGACAGGGGTTGTTATACGAGCAGTACTTC
cdr3_aa: CASSLNLGQGLLYEQYF

v_call: TRBV6-5
j_call: TRBJ2-2
clone_size: -
d_call: TRBD2
cdr3_nt: TGTGCCAGCAGTGTTAGCGGGGAAAACACCGGGGAGCTGTTTTTT
cdr3_aa: CASSVSGENTGELFF

v_call: TRBV9
j_call: TRBJ2-7
clone_size: -
d_call: TRBD2
cdr3_nt: TGTGCCAGCAGCGAGAGACTAGCGGGGCCTTACTCCTACGAGCAGTACTTC
cdr3_aa: CASSERLAGPYSYEQYF

v_call: TRBV5-1
j_call: TRBJ1-1
clone_size: -
d_call: -
cdr3_nt: TGCGCCAGCAGCTCACAACAGAGGAACACTGAAGCTTTCTTT
cdr3_aa: CASSSQQRNTEAFF

v_call: TRBV2
j_call: TRBJ1-1
clone_size: few
d_call: -
cdr3_nt: TGTGCCAGCGAAAGACTCCTGAACACTGAAGCTTTCTTT
cdr3_aa: CASERLLNTEAFF

v_call: TRBV4-3
j_call: TRBJ1-2
clone_size: few
d_call: TRBD1
cdr3_nt: TGCGCCAGCAGCACCCGGACAGGGGAGATAGATGGCTACACCTTC
cdr3_aa: CASSTRTGEIDGYTF

v_call: TRBV19
j_call: TRBJ2-2
clone_size: once
d_call: TRBD1
cdr3_nt: TGTGCCAGTAGAACAAGGGACAGGGGAACCGGGGAGCTGTTTTTT
cdr3_aa: CASRTRDRGTGELFF

v_call: TRBV5-4
j_call: TRBJ1-1
clone_size: -
d_call: -
cdr3_nt: TGTGCCAGCAGCCTCCCCCGAGGTGCTAACACTGAAGCTTTCTTT
cdr3_aa: CASSLPRGANTEAFF

v_call: TRBV6-6
j_call: TRBJ2-1
clone_size: once
d_call: TRBD1
cdr3_nt: TGTGCCAGCAGTTCCCGGGACAGAAACAATGAGCAGTTCTTC
cdr3_aa: CASSSRDRNNEQFF

v_call: TRBV4-3
j_call: TRBJ2-1
clone_size: -
d_call: TRBD2
cdr3_nt: TGCGCCAGCAGCAGGTCGGCGGGAGTTTTTAATGAGCAGTTCTTC
cdr3_aa: CASSRSAGVFNEQFF

v_call: TRBV5-1
j_call: TRBJ1-2
clone_size: -
d_call: -
cdr3_nt: TGCGCCAGCAGCTTGGACAGCCTATCTAACTATGGCTACACCTTC
cdr3_aa: CASSLDSLSNYGYTF

v_call: TRBV5-1
j_call: TRBJ1-4
clone_size: once
d_call: -
cdr3_nt: TGCGCCAGCCGAACCTCGGGGAGGGGCAATGAAAAACTGTTTTTT
cdr3_aa: CASRTSGRGNEKLFF

v_call: TRBV9
j_call: TRBJ2-5
clone_size: -
d_call: TRBD2
cdr3_nt: TGTGCCAGCAGCCCCACCAAGGGAGCGGGAAGGAGGCAAGAGACCCAGTACTTC
cdr3_aa: CASSPTKGAGRRQETQYF

v_call: TRBV19
j_call: TRBJ2-1
clone_size: -
d_call: -
cdr3_nt: TGTGCCAGTAGCTCGGCCGCGGGACCAGATGAGCAGTTCTTC
cdr3_aa: CASSSAAGPDEQFF

v_call: TRBV7-2
j_call: TRBJ2-7
clone_size: -
d_call: TRBD2
cdr3_nt: TGTGCCAGCAGCGCTCTCGGGTCTAGCGGGAGGTACGAGCAGTACTTC
cdr3_aa: CASSALGSSGRYEQYF

v_call: TRBV6-5
j_call: TRBJ2-3
clone_size: -
d_call: -
cdr3_nt: TGTGCCAGCAGTTACTTCCGGTCCAACACAGATACGCAGTATTTT
cdr3_aa: CASSYFRSNTDTQYF

v_call: TRBV18
j_call: TRBJ2-3
clone_size: few
d_call: -
cdr3_nt: TGTGCCAGCTCACCTCGTACGACAGTAAACACAGATACGCAGTATTTT
cdr3_aa: CASSPRTTVNTDTQYF

v_call: TRBV5-1
j_call: TRBJ2-2
clone_size: -
d_call: TRBD2
cdr3_nt: TGCGCCAGCAGATCTCCCGCTAGCGGGGGGGTAGGCACCGGGGAGCTGTTTTTT
cdr3_aa: CASRSPASGGVGTGELFF

v_call: TRBV5-4
j_call: TRBJ2-5
clone_size: -
d_call: TRBD1
cdr3_nt: TGTGCCAGCAGCCCGTCCCGGGACAGGGGCGTAGAGACCCAGTACTTC
cdr3_aa: CASSPSRDRGVETQYF

v_call: TRBV7-9
j_call: TRBJ1-1
clone_size: -
d_call: -
cdr3_nt: TGTGCCAGCAGCATTAGCGAGAACACTGAAGCTTTCTTT
cdr3_aa: CASSISENTEAFF

v_call: TRBV30
j_call: TRBJ2-7
clone_size: -
d_call: TRBD2
cdr3_nt: TGTGCCTGGAGTGTCCAGGCTAGCGGGGCCCCTTCCTACGAGCAGTACTTC
cdr3_aa: CAWSVQASGAPSYEQYF

v_call: TRBV7-2
j_call: TRBJ2-1
clone_size: -
d_call: -
cdr3_nt: TGTGCCAGCAGCTTTTCAGCCGCGGAAGAGCAGTTCTTC
cdr3_aa: CASSFSAAEEQFF

v_call: TRBV18
j_call: TRBJ2-5
clone_size: once
d_call: TRBD2
cdr3_nt: TGTGCCAGCTCATTCTCCGGGACTAGAGGGGAGACCCAGTACTTC
cdr3_aa: CASSFSGTRGETQYF

v_call: TRBV6-6
j_call: TRBJ2-5
clone_size: -
d_call: -
cdr3_nt: TGTGCCAGCAGTTACGGGACTTCGTACCAAGAGACCCAGTACTTC
cdr3_aa: CASSYGTSYQETQYF

v_call: TRBV7-2
j_call: TRBJ1-1
clone_size: -
d_call: TRBD1
cdr3_nt: TGTGCCAGCAGCCCCGGGACAGGGGTAGGCAACACTGAAGCTTTCTTT
cdr3_aa: CASSPGTGVGNTEAFF

v_call: TRBV4-1
j_call: TRBJ2-3
clone_size: once
d_call: TRBD2
cdr3_nt: TGCGCCAGCAGCCAAGTGACTCAGAAACCCGGGACTAGAACCACACACACAGATACGCAGTATTTT
cdr3_aa: CASSQVTQKPGTRTTHTDTQYF

v_call: TRBV9
j_call: TRBJ1-3
clone_size: few
d_call: -
cdr3_nt: TGTGCCAGCAGCGTAGCGTCGGCGGCCTCTGGAAACACCATATATTTT
cdr3_aa: CASSVASAASGNTIYF

v_call: TRBV5-4
j_call: TRBJ2-6
clone_size: -
d_call: -
cdr3_nt: TGTGCCAGCAGCTTCTCGGCTGGGGCCAACGTCCTGACTTTC
cdr3_aa: CASSFSAGANVLTF

v_call: TRBV7-6
j_call: TRBJ2-7
clone_size: -
d_call: -
cdr3_nt: TGTGCCAGCAGCTTAGACCTGGCTCGGGACGAGCAGTACTTC
cdr3_aa: CASSLDLARDEQYF

v_call: TRBV2
j_call: TRBJ2-7
clone_size: -
d_call: TRBD2
cdr3_nt: TGTGCCAGCAGTGTGAGCCTAGCGGGTACCGGCGAGCAGTACTTC
cdr3_aa: CASSVSLAGTGEQYF

v_call: TRBV27
j_call: TRBJ1-2
clone_size: -
d_call: -
cdr3_nt: TGTGCCAGCAGTTTATCGACGTCGGGGGACTATGGCTACACCTTC
cdr3_aa: CASSLSTSGDYGYTF

v_call: TRBV2
j_call: TRBJ1-2
clone_size: -
d_call: -
cdr3_nt: TGTGCCAGCAGTGCTCTCAGGGTGGTAGGTGGCTACACCTTC
cdr3_aa: CASSALRVVGGYTF

v_call: TRBV18
j_call: TRBJ2-6
clone_size: -
d_call: -
cdr3_nt: TGTGCCAGCTCACCGACAGTCTCTGGGGCCAACGTCCTGACTTTC
cdr3_aa: CASSPTVSGANVLTF

v_call: TRBV9
j_call: TRBJ2-1
clone_size: -
d_call: TRBD2
cdr3_nt: TGTGCCAGCAGGGGTGGGACTAGCGGGCAGCAGTTCTTC
cdr3_aa: CASRGGTSGQQFF

v_call: TRBV5-1
j_call: TRBJ2-7
clone_size: once
d_call: -
cdr3_nt: TGCGCCAGCAGCTTGGGCACAGGCTCCCGCGAGCAGTACTTC
cdr3_aa: CASSLGTGSREQYF

v_call: TRBV11-2
j_call: TRBJ1-2
clone_size: -
d_call: TRBD1
cdr3_nt: TGTGCCAGCAGATCGGGACAGGGGAACGGTGGCTACACCTTC
cdr3_aa: CASRSGQGNGGYTF

v_call: TRBV5-1
j_call: TRBJ2-2
clone_size: -
d_call: -
cdr3_nt: TGCGCCAGCAGCTCAACAGGGCTATCGAACACCGGGGAGCTGTTTTTT
cdr3_aa: CASSSTGLSNTGELFF

v_call: TRBV7-6
j_call: TRBJ1-5
clone_size: -
d_call: -
cdr3_nt: TGTGCCAGCAGCTTAGTCACAGGGACCCAGCCCCAGCATTTT
cdr3_aa: CASSLVTGTQPQHF

v_call: TRBV6-5
j_call: TRBJ1-5
clone_size: -
d_call: TRBD1
cdr3_nt: TGTGCCAGCAGTTACTTACGGACAGGGAGCAATCAGCCCCAGCATTTT
cdr3_aa: CASSYLRTGSNQPQHF

v_call: TRBV30
j_call: TRBJ2-7
clone_size: -
d_call: TRBD2
cdr3_nt: TGTGCCTGGAGTGGCGGGGGGAGCTCCTACGAGCAGTACTTC
cdr3_aa: CAWSGGGSSYEQYF

v_call: TRBV18
j_call: TRBJ2-7
clone_size: -
d_call: -
cdr3_nt: TGTGCCAGCTCACCATCAGGGGCCACTTACGAGCAGTACTTC
cdr3_aa: CASSPSGATYEQYF

v_call: TRBV5-6
j_call: TRBJ2-1
clone_size: -
d_call: -
cdr3_nt: TGTGCCAGCAGCTTTAGGGGGAGCTCCTACAATGAGCAGTTCTTC
cdr3_aa: CASSFRGSSYNEQFF

v_call: TRBV29-1
j_call: TRBJ1-1
clone_size: -
d_call: -
cdr3_nt: TGCAGCCTACGCGACCGGGACAAAGCTTTCTTT
cdr3_aa: CSLRDRDKAFF

v_call: TRBV5-1
j_call: TRBJ1-6
clone_size: -
d_call: -
cdr3_nt: TGCGCCAGCAGCTTCAGGGGAAATAATTCACCCCTCCACTTT
cdr3_aa: CASSFRGNNSPLHF